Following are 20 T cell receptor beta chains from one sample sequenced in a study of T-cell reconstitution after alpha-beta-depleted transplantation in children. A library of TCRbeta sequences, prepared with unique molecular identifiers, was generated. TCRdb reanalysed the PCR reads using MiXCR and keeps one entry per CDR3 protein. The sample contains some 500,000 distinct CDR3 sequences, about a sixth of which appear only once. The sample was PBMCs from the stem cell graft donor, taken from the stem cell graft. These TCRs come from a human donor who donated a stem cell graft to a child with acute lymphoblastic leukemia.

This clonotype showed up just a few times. CDR3 protein: CASSSRLLLSTDTQYF. CDR3 DNA: TGCGCCAGCAGCTCGCGACTCCTTCTGAGCACAGATACGCAGTATTTT. The chain uses TRBV4-1 and TRBJ2-3; no definite D call. V was pared by 5 bases and J by 0 bases, with 15 bases between. The germline CDR1 and CDR2 sequences are MGHRA and YSYEKL. There are 16 residues in the CDR3.

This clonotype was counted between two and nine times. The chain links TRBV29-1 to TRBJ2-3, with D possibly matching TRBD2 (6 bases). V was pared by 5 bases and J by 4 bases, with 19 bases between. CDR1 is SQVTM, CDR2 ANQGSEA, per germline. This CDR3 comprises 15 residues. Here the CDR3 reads CSVTDLASDADTQYF. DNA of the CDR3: TGCAGCGTTACGGATTTAGCTAGCGACGCAGATACGCAGTATTTT.

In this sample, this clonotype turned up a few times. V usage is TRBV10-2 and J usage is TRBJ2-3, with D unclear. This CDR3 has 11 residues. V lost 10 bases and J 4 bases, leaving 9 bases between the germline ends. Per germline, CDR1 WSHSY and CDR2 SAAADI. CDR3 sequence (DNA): TGCGCCACCCTCGGAGCAGATACGCAGTATTTT. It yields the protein CATLGADTQYF.

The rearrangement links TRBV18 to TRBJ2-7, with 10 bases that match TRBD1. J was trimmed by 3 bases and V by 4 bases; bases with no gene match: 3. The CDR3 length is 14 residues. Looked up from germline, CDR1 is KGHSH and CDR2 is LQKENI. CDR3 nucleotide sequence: TGTGCCAGCTCACTGACAGGGGGCCACTACGAGCAGTACTTC. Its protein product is CASSLTGGHYEQYF.

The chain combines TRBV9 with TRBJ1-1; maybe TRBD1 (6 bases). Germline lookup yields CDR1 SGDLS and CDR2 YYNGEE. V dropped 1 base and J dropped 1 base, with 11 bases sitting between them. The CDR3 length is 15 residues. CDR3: CASSVYQGRNTEAFF. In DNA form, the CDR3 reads TGTGCCAGCAGCGTATATCAGGGGAGGAACACTGAAGCTTTCTTT. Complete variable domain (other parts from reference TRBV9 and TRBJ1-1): DSGVTQTPKHLITATGQRVTLRCSPRSGDLSVYWYQQSLDQGLQFLIQYYNGEERAKGNILERFSAQQFPDLHSELNLSSLELGDSALYFCASSVYQGRNTEAFFGQGTRLTVV.

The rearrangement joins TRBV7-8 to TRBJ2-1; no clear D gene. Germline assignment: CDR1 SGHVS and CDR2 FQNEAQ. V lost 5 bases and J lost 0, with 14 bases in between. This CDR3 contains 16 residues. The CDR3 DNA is TGTGCCAGCAGCCCTGTCTTACGCGGCTCCTACAATGAGCAGTTCTTC. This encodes CASSPVLRGSYNEQFF.

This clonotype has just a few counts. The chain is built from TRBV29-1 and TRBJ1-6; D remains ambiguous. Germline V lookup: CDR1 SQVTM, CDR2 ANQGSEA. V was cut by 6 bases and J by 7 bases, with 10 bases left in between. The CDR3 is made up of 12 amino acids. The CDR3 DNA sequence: TGCAGCGTCATAACAGAAAATTCACCCCTCCACTTT. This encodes CSVITENSPLHF. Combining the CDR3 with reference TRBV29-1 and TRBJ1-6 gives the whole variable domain SAVISQKPSRDICQRGTSLTIQCQVDSQVTMMFWYRQQPGQSLTLIATANQGSEATYESGFVIDKFPISRPNLTFSTLTVSNMSPEDSSIYLCSVITENSPLHFGNGTRLTVT.

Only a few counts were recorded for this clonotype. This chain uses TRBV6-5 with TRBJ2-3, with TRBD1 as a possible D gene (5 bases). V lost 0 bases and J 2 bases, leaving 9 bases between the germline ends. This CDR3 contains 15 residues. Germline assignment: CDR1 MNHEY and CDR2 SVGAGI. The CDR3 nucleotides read TGTGCCAGCAGTTACTCTGGCAGGGTCACAGATACGCAGTATTTT. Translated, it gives CASSYSGRVTDTQYF.

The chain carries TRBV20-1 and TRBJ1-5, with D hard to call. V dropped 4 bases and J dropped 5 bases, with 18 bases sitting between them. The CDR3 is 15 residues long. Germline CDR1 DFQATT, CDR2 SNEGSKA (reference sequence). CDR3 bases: TGCAGTGCTATGCCGATCTTGCTAACCCATCAGCCCCAGCATTTT. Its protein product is CSAMPILLTHQPQHF.

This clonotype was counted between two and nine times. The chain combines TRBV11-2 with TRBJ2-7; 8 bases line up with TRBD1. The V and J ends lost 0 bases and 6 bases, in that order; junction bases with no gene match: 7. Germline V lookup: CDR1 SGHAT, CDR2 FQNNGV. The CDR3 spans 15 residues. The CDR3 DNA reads TGTGCCAGCAGCTTAGACGCAGGGGGCATGAGCGAGCAGTACTTC. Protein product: CASSLDAGGMSEQYF.

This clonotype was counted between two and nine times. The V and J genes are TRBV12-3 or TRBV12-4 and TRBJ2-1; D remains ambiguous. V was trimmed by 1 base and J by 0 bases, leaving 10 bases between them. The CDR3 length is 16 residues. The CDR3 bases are TGTGCCAGCAGTTTAGGGTTGGTGAGCTCCTACAATGAGCAGTTCTTC. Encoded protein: CASSLGLVSSYNEQFF.

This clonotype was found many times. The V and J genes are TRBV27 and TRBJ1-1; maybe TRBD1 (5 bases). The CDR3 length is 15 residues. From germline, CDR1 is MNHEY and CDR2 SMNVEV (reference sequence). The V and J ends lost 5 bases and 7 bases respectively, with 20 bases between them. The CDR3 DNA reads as TGTGCCAGCAGTCTTCTAGACAGTTTGGGGGGTGAAGCTTTCTTT. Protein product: CASSLLDSLGGEAFF.

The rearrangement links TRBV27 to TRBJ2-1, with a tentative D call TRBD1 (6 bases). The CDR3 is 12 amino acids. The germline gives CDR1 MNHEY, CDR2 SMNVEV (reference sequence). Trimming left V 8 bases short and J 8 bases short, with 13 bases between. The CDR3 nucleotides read TGTGCCAGCTCCGGACAGTTCTATGAGCAGTTCTTC. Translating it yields CASSGQFYEQFF.

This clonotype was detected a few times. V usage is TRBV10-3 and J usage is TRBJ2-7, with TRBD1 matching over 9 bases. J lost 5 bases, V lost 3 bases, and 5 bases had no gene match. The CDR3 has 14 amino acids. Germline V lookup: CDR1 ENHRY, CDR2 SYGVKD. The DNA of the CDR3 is TGTGCCATCAGTGATACTTGGACAGGGGACGAGCAGTACTTC. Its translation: CAISDTWTGDEQYF.

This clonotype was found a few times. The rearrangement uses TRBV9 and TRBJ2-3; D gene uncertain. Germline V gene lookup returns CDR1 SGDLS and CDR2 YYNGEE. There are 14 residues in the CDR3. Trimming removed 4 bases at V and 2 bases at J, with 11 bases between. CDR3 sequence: CASSPRALTDTQYF. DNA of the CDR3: TGTGCCAGCAGCCCCCGGGCCCTCACAGATACGCAGTATTTT.

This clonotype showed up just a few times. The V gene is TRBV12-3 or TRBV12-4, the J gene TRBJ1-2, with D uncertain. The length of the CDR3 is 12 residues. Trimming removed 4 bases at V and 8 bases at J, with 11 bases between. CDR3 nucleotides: TGTGCCAGCAGTTATGAGGTGGGAGGCTACACCTTC. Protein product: CASSYEVGGYTF.

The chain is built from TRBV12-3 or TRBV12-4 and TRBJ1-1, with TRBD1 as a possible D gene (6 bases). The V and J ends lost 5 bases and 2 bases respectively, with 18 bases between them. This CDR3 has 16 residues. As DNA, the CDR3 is TGTGCCAGCAGTCCCCGGCTCGGACAGTTAAACACTGAAGCTTTCTTT. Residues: CASSPRLGQLNTEAFF.

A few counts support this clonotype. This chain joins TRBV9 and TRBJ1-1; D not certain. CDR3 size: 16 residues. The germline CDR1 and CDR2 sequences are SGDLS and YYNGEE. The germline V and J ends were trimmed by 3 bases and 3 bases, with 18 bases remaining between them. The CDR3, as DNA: TGTGCCAGCAGCGCGCCTTTGTCCCGTAAGGACACTGAAGCTTTCTTT. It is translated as CASSAPLSRKDTEAFF.

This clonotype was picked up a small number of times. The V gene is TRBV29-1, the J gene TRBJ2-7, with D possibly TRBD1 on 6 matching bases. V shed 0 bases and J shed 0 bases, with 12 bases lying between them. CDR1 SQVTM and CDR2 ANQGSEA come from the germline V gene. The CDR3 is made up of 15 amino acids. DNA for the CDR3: TGCAGCGTTGAAGATCGGGTGGGGGCCTCCTACGAGCAGTACTTC. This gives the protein CSVEDRVGASYEQYF.

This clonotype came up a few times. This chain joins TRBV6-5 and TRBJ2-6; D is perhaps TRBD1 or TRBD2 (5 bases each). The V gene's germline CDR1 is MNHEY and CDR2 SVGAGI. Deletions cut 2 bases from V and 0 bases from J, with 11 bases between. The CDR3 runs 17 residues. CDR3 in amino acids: CASSYSQGPSGANVLTF. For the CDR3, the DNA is TGTGCCAGCAGTTACAGCCAGGGACCCTCTGGGGCCAACGTCCTGACTTTC.